The 22 T cell receptor beta chains listed next were all sequenced from one sample in a study of blood T cell repertoires in COVID-19 (dated by TCRdb to about 2020). The library relied on the immunoSEQ multiplex PCR assay. The source is immuneACCESS, and TCRdb retained only in-frame sequences with V and J called. Part of the clones is not carried over; for the studies checked, unresolved V genes explain less than half of this, and the remainder is unexplained. The sample records about 280,000 clones, approximately 85% of which are singletons. The ten largest clones take up approximately 5.1% of the sample. The sample taken for sequencing was peripheral blood. Every receptor here comes from a man in his fifties or sixties with active or convalescent COVID-19.

This chain joins TRBV27 and TRBJ2-7; tentative D call: TRBD2 (6 bases). V was clipped by 2 bases and J by 2 bases, with 13 bases between them. CDR1 MNHEY and CDR2 SMNVEV come from the germline V gene (reference sequence). The CDR3 totals 15 residues. The chain's CDR3 is CASSLRVRGPYEQYF. Written as DNA, the CDR3 is TGTGCCAGCAGTTTAAGGGTGCGGGGACCCTACGAGCAGTACTTC.

This clone was detected once. The chain combines TRBV5-6 with TRBJ2-7; D is uncertain. The CDR3 has 13 residues. The V gene lost 4 bases and the J gene lost 3 bases, with 11 bases spanning the gap. In germline, CDR1 is SGHDT, CDR2 YYEEEE. CDR3 sequence: CASSPVTSYEQYF. The CDR3 nucleotides are TGTGCCAGCAGCCCGGTCACGAGCTACGAGCAGTACTTC.

The V gene is TRBV7-2, the J gene TRBJ2-5; 8 positions match TRBD1. J was trimmed by 1 base and V by 1 base; bases with no gene match: 11. Germline CDR1 SGHTA, CDR2 FQGNSA. This CDR3 is built from 18 residues. This CDR3 reads CASSLVGQGAPRQETQYF. CDR3 coding DNA: TGTGCCAGCAGCTTAGTCGGCCAGGGGGCCCCCCGCCAAGAGACCCAGTACTTC.

The chain links TRBV12-3 or TRBV12-4 to TRBJ2-1; D remains unclear. V lost 10 bases, J lost 7 bases, and 11 bases lay in between. The CDR3 is 11 residues long. CDR3 bases: TGTGCCACCGCAACCGAGAATGAGCAGTTCTTC. Protein sequence: CATATENEQFF.

V gene TRBV7-9 combines with J gene TRBJ2-2; maybe TRBD2 (5 bases). Trimming removed 2 bases from V and 3 bases from J, with 13 bases in between. Per the germline V gene, CDR1 is SEHNR and CDR2 is FQNEAQ (reference sequence). The CDR3 is made up of 16 amino acids. The CDR3 DNA reads as TGTGCCAGCAGCTTATATGAGGGTTGGGACACCGGGGAGCTGTTTTTT. Its protein product is CASSLYEGWDTGELFF.

The chain uses TRBV7-3 and TRBJ2-1; D uncertain. The V gene lost 3 bases and the J gene lost 0 bases, with 9 bases spanning the gap. CDR1 is SGHTA, CDR2 FQGTGA, per germline. The CDR3 is made up of 15 amino acids. DNA of the CDR3: TGTGCCAGCAGCTTTCCCGGTAGCTCCTACAATGAGCAGTTCTTC. Protein product: CASSFPGSSYNEQFF.

The rearrangement joins TRBV19 to TRBJ2-7, with TRBD2 identical over 8 bases. This CDR3 spans 15 amino acids. The ends lost 5 bases at V and 2 bases at J; junction bases unmatched: 8. The germline V gene encodes CDR1 LNHDA and CDR2 SQIVND (reference sequence). The CDR3 spells CASSSGLGVTYEQYF. For the CDR3, the DNA is TGTGCCAGTAGTTCGGGACTAGGAGTTACCTACGAGCAGTACTTC.

The gene calls are TRBV7-8 and TRBJ2-1, with D possibly matching TRBD1 (5 bases). Deletions cut 5 bases from V and 14 bases from J, with 22 bases between. The CDR3 has 14 residues. CDR1 and CDR2 (germline): SGHVS, FQNEAQ. DNA for the CDR3: TGTGCCAGCAGCCCTCAGGCTGGGGCGGCCAACGAGTTCTTC. Translated, it gives CASSPQAGAANEFF. Full variable domain (missing parts from reference TRBV7-8 and TRBJ2-1): GAGVSQSPRYKVAKRGQDVALRCDPISGHVSLFWYQQALGQGPEFLTYFQNEAQLDKSGLPSDRFFAERPEGSVSTLKIQRTQQEDSAVYLCASSPQAGAANEFFGPGTRLTVL.

With respect to this clone: Other DNA sequences from this sample encode an identical CDR3 as well. The J gene is TRBJ2-2, the V gene TRBV5-1; 8 bases are shared with TRBD1. CDR3 size: 15 residues. V was pared by 6 bases and J by 8 bases, with 12 bases of the junction left unmatched. Germline loops: CDR1 SGHRS, CDR2 YFSETQ. CDR3 nucleotides: TGCGCCAGCACTACCGGGACAGGAGGACCTGGGGAGCTGTTTTTT. Its protein product is CASTTGTGGPGELFF.

This chain uses TRBV10-3 with TRBJ2-7; possible D gene TRBD2, 5 bases. The CDR3 is 17 residues long. CDR1 and CDR2 from the germline V gene are ENHRY and SYGVKD. Trimming removed 0 bases at V and 6 bases at J, with 21 bases between. The CDR3, as DNA: TGTGCCATCAGTGAGTCGCGTGACTTATACCTACGGGGCGAGCAGTACTTC. This sequence encodes CAISESRDLYLRGEQYF.

This chain links TRBV7-3 with TRBJ2-7; 7 bases agree with TRBD2. V trimming: 6 bases; J trimming: 3 bases; junction bases outside the gene matches: 2. The CDR3 is made up of 12 amino acids. Germline values: CDR1 SGHTA, CDR2 FQGTGA. CDR3 nucleotide sequence: TGTGCCAGCAGTCCGGGGGGCTACGAGCAGTACTTC. Its protein is CASSPGGYEQYF.

The chain employs TRBV19 and TRBJ2-7, with TRBD1 matching 11 bases. This CDR3 has 14 residues. Germline trimming cut 8 bases from V and 0 bases from J; bases unmatched to any gene: 3. The germline V gene encodes CDR1 LNHDA and CDR2 SQIVND (reference sequence). The CDR3 sequence: CASRTGGSSYEQYF. CDR3 sequence (DNA): TGTGCCAGTCGGACAGGGGGCTCCTCCTACGAGCAGTACTTC.

Here the CDR3 reads CAWSNRGQFLSYTF. CDR3 sequence (DNA): TGTGCCTGGAGTAACAGGGGACAGTTTCTGAGCTACACCTTC. This chain connects TRBV30 to TRBJ1-2; TRBD1 agrees at 7 bases. Trimming at V came to 2 bases and at J to 9 bases, leaving 12 bases not matched to a gene. CDR1 is GTSNPN and CDR2 is SVGIG in the germline V gene (reference sequence). The CDR3 is made up of 14 amino acids.

V is TRBV7-3 and J is TRBJ2-3; 7 bases agree with TRBD1. Germline assignment: CDR1 SGHTA and CDR2 FQGTGA. The V segment lost 4 bases and the J segment 3 bases; nucleotides outside the gene matches: 4. The CDR3 covers 14 residues. The CDR3 DNA reads as TGTGCCAGCAGCTCAAAGACAGGGACAGATACGCAGTATTTT. It codes for CASSSKTGTDTQYF.

The chain uses TRBV2 and TRBJ1-1; D is unresolved. V gave up 4 bases and J gave up 1 base, with 10 bases separating them. The germline V gene has CDR1 SNHLY and CDR2 FYNNEI. The CDR3 sequence is 14 residues long. This CDR3 reads CASSVFTANTEAFF. In nucleotides, the CDR3 is TGTGCCAGCAGTGTATTTACAGCGAACACTGAAGCTTTCTTT. The entire variable domain, with the rest obtained from reference TRBV2 and TRBJ1-1, is as follows: EPEVTQTPSHQVTQMGQEVILRCVPISNHLYFYWYRQILGQKVEFLVSFYNNEISEKSEIFDDQFSVERPDGSNFTLKIRSTKLEDSAMYFCASSVFTANTEAFFGQGTRLTVV.

The chain carries TRBV19 and TRBJ2-6; TRBD1 agrees at 9 bases. Germline CDR1 LNHDA, CDR2 SQIVND (reference sequence). V was clipped by 5 bases and J by 1 base; unmatched bases: 6. The CDR3 loop spans 17 amino acids. Written as DNA, the CDR3 is TGTGCCAGTAGTCCAGGACAGGGGACTTCTGGGGCCAACGTCCTGACTTTC. This sequence encodes CASSPGQGTSGANVLTF.

V usage is TRBV18 and J usage is TRBJ2-1; D unresolved. The CDR3 is 16 amino acids. V gave up 3 bases and J gave up 7 bases, with 19 bases separating them. Germline V gives CDR1 KGHSH, CDR2 LQKENI. CDR3 region: CASSPDVIAEQNEQFF. The CDR3 nucleotides are TGTGCCAGCTCACCTGATGTAATAGCTGAGCAGAATGAGCAGTTCTTC.

This chain connects TRBV5-1 to TRBJ2-3; 7 nucleotides line up with TRBD1. Germline V lookup: CDR1 SGHRS, CDR2 YFSETQ. The CDR3 sequence is 14 residues long. V shed 2 bases and J 1 base; nucleotides not matched to a gene: 1. The CDR3 DNA sequence: TGCGCCAGCAGCTTTGGACAGGGCACAGATACGCAGTATTTT. This gives the protein CASSFGQGTDTQYF.

This chain links TRBV12-5 with TRBJ2-1, with TRBD2 matching over 10 bases. The ends lost 8 bases at V and 0 bases at J; junction bases unmatched: 10. Per the germline V gene, CDR1 is LGHNT and CDR2 is FRNRAP. This CDR3 is built from 17 residues. For the CDR3, the DNA is TGTGCTAGTACGGGACTAGCGCCCGCAACCTCCTACAATGAGCAGTTCTTC. It translates to CASTGLAPATSYNEQFF.

This chain connects TRBV24-1 to TRBJ2-1, with a weak D call TRBD2 (6 bases). The CDR3 spans 13 residues. Germline CDR1 KGHDR, CDR2 SFDVKD. Trimming shortened V by 6 bases and J by 5 bases, and 10 bases separated the two germline ends. The CDR3 region is CATSQRRDNEQFF. In DNA, the CDR3 is TGTGCCACCAGTCAGAGGAGGGACAATGAGCAGTTCTTC.

This clone was detected once. V is TRBV5-4 and J is TRBJ2-1; unclear D gene. The CDR3 runs to 11 residues. Germline CDR1 and CDR2: SGHNT and YYREEE (reference sequence). V was shortened by 2 bases and J by 15 bases, with 12 bases between the two germline ends. In nucleotides, the CDR3 is TGTGCCAGCAGCTTAGGCGGCACCTGGTTCTTC. It yields the protein CASSLGGTWFF.

J is TRBJ2-3 and V is TRBV5-8; D is perhaps TRBD2 (5 bases). CDR3 length equals 15 residues. With 2 bases removed from V and 3 bases from J, the gap between germline ends came to 13 bases. In germline, CDR1 is SGHTS, CDR2 YDEGEE. CDR3 region: CASSFGGRATDTQYF. In DNA, the CDR3 is TGTGCCAGCAGCTTCGGTGGGCGGGCGACAGATACGCAGTATTTT. Supplemented by reference TRBV5-8 and TRBJ2-3, the full variable domain reads EAGVTQSPTHLIKTRGQQATLRCSPISGHTSVYWYQQALGLGLQFLLWYDEGEERNRGNFPPRFSGRQFPNYSSELNVNALELEDSALYLCASSFGGRATDTQYFGPGTRLTVL.